Each of the 21 T cell receptor beta chains below was sequenced from the same sample in a study of OX40 agonist ivuxolimab in advanced cancers. Sequencing used immunoSEQ multiplex PCR; TCRdb keeps in-frame clones, though not all of them. The sample includes about 19,000 clones, approximately 88% of them seen just once. Source: CD4+ or CD8+ T cells sorted from blood, taken in a trial of the OX40 agonist ivuxolimab. These receptors all come from an adult with an advanced solid tumor such as melanoma, head and neck, liver or kidney cancer.

The V call is TRBV5-1, the J call TRBJ2-2, with TRBD2 identical over 9 bases. The germline V gene has CDR1 SGHRS and CDR2 YFSETQ. This CDR3 is 17 amino acids long. J gave up 2 bases and V 4 bases, and 9 bases lay outside the gene matches. The CDR3 DNA sequence: TGCGCCAGCAGCATTAGCGGGAGTTACAAAAACACCGGGGAGCTGTTTTTT. This codes for CASSISGSYKNTGELFF.

The chain has TRBV7-3 and TRBJ2-1; TRBD2 matches at 9 bases. CDR3 size: 15 residues. J lost 10 bases, V lost 2 bases, and 9 bases had no gene match. Looked up from germline, CDR1 is SGHTA and CDR2 is FQGTGA. CDR3 coding DNA: TGTGCCAGCAGCTTACGGTTAGCGGGAGATAGGGAGCAGTTCTTC. It encodes CASSLRLAGDREQFF. Based on the CDR3 plus reference TRBV7-3 and TRBJ2-1, the full variable domain is GAGVSQTPSNKVTEKGKYVELRCDPISGHTALYWYRQSLGQGPEFLIYFQGTGAADDSGLPNDRFFAVRPEGSVSTLKIQRTERGDSAVYLCASSLRLAGDREQFFGPGTRLTVL.

The chain carries TRBV5-4 and TRBJ2-7, with 10 bases that match TRBD2. The ends lost 4 bases at V and 3 bases at J; junction bases unmatched: 4. In germline, CDR1 is SGHNT, CDR2 YYREEE (reference sequence). CDR3 length: 14 amino acids. The DNA of the CDR3 is TGTGCCAGCAGCCCCGGGACTAGCGTCTACGAGCAGTACTTC. Amino acids: CASSPGTSVYEQYF.

The J gene is TRBJ1-2, the V gene TRBV12-1. TRBV12-1 is flagged as a pseudogene. The CDR3 length is 15 residues. CDR3 in DNA: TGTGCCAGCAGCTTTTGCCAGCATTCAAACTATGGCTACACCTTC. It is translated as CASSFCQHSNYGYTF.

The chain couples TRBV10-2 to TRBJ2-7; TRBD1 aligns across 7 bases. The CDR3 runs to 12 residues. V lost 6 bases and J lost 5; bases outside the gene matches: 4. Germline CDR1 reads WSHSY; CDR2 reads SAAADI. The CDR3 is CASRFTGDEQYF. As DNA, the CDR3 is TGCGCCAGCAGATTCACAGGGGACGAGCAGTACTTC.

The CDR3 loop is CASSLSYEQYF. The DNA for the CDR3 is TGTGCCAGCAGCTTATCCTACGAGCAGTACTTC. The genes are TRBV7-9 and TRBJ2-5; no clear D. The DNA end lines up better with TRBJ2-7; the J call may be wrong. Germline V gene data show CDR1 as SEHNR and CDR2 as FQNEAQ (reference sequence). This CDR3 is 11 amino acids long.

A single count supports this clone. The J gene is TRBJ2-1, the V gene TRBV13; D is ambiguous. The V gene lost 4 bases and the J gene lost 2 bases, with 12 bases spanning the gap. The germline V gene has CDR1 PRHDT and CDR2 FYEKMQ (reference sequence). The CDR3 is 15 amino acids. Written as DNA, the CDR3 is TGTGCCAGCAGCTCCACCCGCGGAACCTACAATGAGCAGTTCTTC. Protein product: CASSSTRGTYNEQFF.

This clone was counted once. The V and J genes are TRBV9 and TRBJ1-1; D gene uncertain. The CDR3 has 14 residues. V lost 0 bases to trimming and J lost 1 base, with 7 bases between them. Germline-derived CDR1 and CDR2 are SGDLS and YYNGEE. The CDR3 is CASSVDSWNTEAFF. In DNA form, the CDR3 reads TGTGCCAGCAGCGTAGACAGTTGGAACACTGAAGCTTTCTTT.

The rearrangement joins TRBV19 to TRBJ2-7; TRBD1 matches at 8 bases. CDR1 LNHDA and CDR2 SQIVND come from the germline V gene (reference sequence). The CDR3 runs to 14 residues. V was pared by 4 bases and J by 3 bases, with 5 bases of the junction left unmatched. CDR3 bases: TGTGCCAGTAGTAGACAGGGGCCTAACTACGAGCAGTACTTC. Its protein product is CASSRQGPNYEQYF.

The V and J genes are TRBV6-1 and TRBJ2-4; 9 bases fit TRBD1. Germline loops: CDR1 MNHNS, CDR2 SASEGT. V was pared by 3 bases and J by 3 bases, with 15 bases of the junction left unmatched. The CDR3 covers 19 residues. CDR3 in DNA: TGTGCCAGCAGTGACCCCGGGACAGGGTTAGGTTGGGACAAAAACATTCAGTACTTC. Translating gives CASSDPGTGLGWDKNIQYF.

As regards this clone: One end of the junction does not line up with germline, which may come from a read error. The chain has TRBV20-1 and TRBJ1-2; D is possibly TRBD1 (5 bases). The CDR3 has 9 residues. Germline loops: CDR1 DFQATT, CDR2 SNEGSKA (reference sequence). CDR3 coding DNA: TGCAGTGCCGATGATCACAGGATCTTC. Translating gives CSADDHRIF.

This clone was detected only a few times. The V and J genes are TRBV7-9 and TRBJ2-7; 9 bases are a match to TRBD2. The V and J ends lost 5 bases and 7 bases, in that order; junction bases with no gene match: 9. From germline, CDR1 is SEHNR and CDR2 FQNEAQ (reference sequence). The CDR3 loop spans 14 amino acids. The CDR3 nucleotides read TGTGCCAGCAGCCCAGGGTGGCTAGCGGGGGAGCAGTACTTC. As protein: CASSPGWLAGEQYF.

This chain links TRBV23-1 with TRBJ1-4; D unclear. TRBV23-1 is assigned to the ORF class and has an uncertain function. V shed 2 bases and J shed 8 bases, with 15 bases lying between them. The CDR3 has 15 amino acids. The CDR3 region is CASSQPGPRREKLFF. The CDR3 coding sequence is TGCGCCAGCAGTCAACCGGGCCCAAGGAGAGAAAAACTGTTTTTT.

The chain combines TRBV27 with TRBJ2-7; 8 bases agree with TRBD1. V shed 6 bases, J shed 3 bases, and the junction held 7 bases outside the gene matches. The CDR3 has 14 residues. In germline, CDR1 is MNHEY, CDR2 SMNVEV (reference sequence). The CDR3 spells CASSRKTGVYEQYF. CDR3 nucleotides: TGTGCCAGCAGCAGAAAGACAGGGGTCTACGAGCAGTACTTC.

V usage is TRBV6-5 and J usage is TRBJ2-2, with D perhaps given as TRBD1 or TRBD2 (6 bases each). Germline CDR1 reads MNHEY; CDR2 reads SVGAGI. Trimming took off 5 bases at V and 5 bases at J, with 9 bases between the two ends. CDR3 length equals 13 residues. Written as DNA, the CDR3 is TGTGCCAGCAGTCAGGGGAGGACCGGGGAGCTGTTTTTT. This translates into CASSQGRTGELFF.

The CDR3 sequence is CASSFSPGYEQYF. The CDR3 nucleotides are TGTGCCAGCAGCTTTAGTCCTGGTTACGAGCAGTACTTC. The rearrangement uses TRBV11-2 and TRBJ2-7, with D hard to call. CDR1 is SGHAT and CDR2 is FQNNGV in the germline V gene. The CDR3 loop spans 13 amino acids. The V gene lost 3 bases and the J gene lost 4 bases, with 10 bases spanning the gap.

This rearrangement joins TRBV7-2 to TRBJ2-7, with D possibly matching TRBD2 (6 bases). This CDR3 is 16 amino acids long. The germline CDR1 and CDR2 sequences are SGHTA and FQGNSA. The V end was cut by 0 bases, the J end by 3 bases, with 15 bases between. The CDR3 DNA reads as TGTGCCAGCAGCTTAGCGCTGATCGGGAGCTTCTACGAGCAGTACTTC. Amino acid sequence: CASSLALIGSFYEQYF.

This rearrangement joins TRBV5-6 to TRBJ1-2; perhaps TRBD1 as D (6 bases). Trimming stripped 4 bases from V and 4 bases from J, with 23 bases between. From germline, CDR1 is SGHDT and CDR2 YYEEEE. The CDR3 spans 17 residues. CDR3 protein: CASSHLSVWDMAYGYTF. In DNA, the CDR3 is TGTGCCAGCAGCCATCTGTCCGTCTGGGACATGGCCTATGGCTACACCTTC.

This chain links TRBV28 with TRBJ2-3; 11 nucleotides align to TRBD2. This CDR3 has 18 residues. Germline V lookup: CDR1 MDHEN, CDR2 SYDVKM. With V trimmed by 2 bases and J by 2 bases, 9 bases remained unmatched. The CDR3 DNA follows: TGTGCCAGCAGTTTACAAGGGGTAGCGGGAGGGCCCACAGATACGCAGTATTTT. Encoded protein: CASSLQGVAGGPTDTQYF. Complete variable domain (other parts from reference TRBV28 and TRBJ2-3): DVKVTQSSRYLVKRTGEKVFLECVQDMDHENMFWYRQDPGLGLRLIYFSYDVKMKEKGDIPEGYSVSREKKERFSLILESASTNQTSMYLCASSLQGVAGGPTDTQYFGPGTRLTVL.

With regard to this clone: The junction and the germline gene differ at one end; a read error may be behind it. V is TRBV7-7 and J is TRBJ2-3, with a tentative D call TRBD2 (6 bases). Per the germline V gene, CDR1 is SSHAT and CDR2 is FNYEAQ (reference sequence). The CDR3 contains 16 residues. In DNA form, the CDR3 reads TGTGCTAGCAGCCCAGCGGGCGGAGTGGGAACAGATACGCAGTATTTT. Encoded protein: CASSPAGGVGTDTQYF.

This clone occurred a few times. The chain employs TRBV27 and TRBJ2-5; 9 nucleotides agree with TRBD2. V lost 5 bases to trimming and J lost 5 bases; unmatched junction nucleotides: 9. The CDR3 runs 15 residues. Germline V gives CDR1 MNHEY, CDR2 SMNVEV (reference sequence). The DNA of the CDR3 is TGTGCCAGCAGTGGGAGAGCGGGAGGTTGGGAGACCCAGTACTTC. Its protein product is CASSGRAGGWETQYF.